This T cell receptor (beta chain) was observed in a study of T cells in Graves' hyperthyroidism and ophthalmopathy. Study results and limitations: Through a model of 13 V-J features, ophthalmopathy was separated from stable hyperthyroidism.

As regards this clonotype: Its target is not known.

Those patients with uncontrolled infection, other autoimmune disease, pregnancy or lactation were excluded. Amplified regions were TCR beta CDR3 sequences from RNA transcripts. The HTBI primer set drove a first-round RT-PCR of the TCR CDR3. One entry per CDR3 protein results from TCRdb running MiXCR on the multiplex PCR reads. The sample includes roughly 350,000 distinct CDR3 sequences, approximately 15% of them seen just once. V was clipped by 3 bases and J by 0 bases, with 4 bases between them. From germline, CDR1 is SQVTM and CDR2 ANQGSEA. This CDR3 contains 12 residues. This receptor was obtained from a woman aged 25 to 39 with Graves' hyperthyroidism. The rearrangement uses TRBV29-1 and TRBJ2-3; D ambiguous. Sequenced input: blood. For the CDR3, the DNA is TGCAGCGTTGACTTTAGCACAGATACGCAGTATTTT. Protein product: CSVDFSTDTQYF.